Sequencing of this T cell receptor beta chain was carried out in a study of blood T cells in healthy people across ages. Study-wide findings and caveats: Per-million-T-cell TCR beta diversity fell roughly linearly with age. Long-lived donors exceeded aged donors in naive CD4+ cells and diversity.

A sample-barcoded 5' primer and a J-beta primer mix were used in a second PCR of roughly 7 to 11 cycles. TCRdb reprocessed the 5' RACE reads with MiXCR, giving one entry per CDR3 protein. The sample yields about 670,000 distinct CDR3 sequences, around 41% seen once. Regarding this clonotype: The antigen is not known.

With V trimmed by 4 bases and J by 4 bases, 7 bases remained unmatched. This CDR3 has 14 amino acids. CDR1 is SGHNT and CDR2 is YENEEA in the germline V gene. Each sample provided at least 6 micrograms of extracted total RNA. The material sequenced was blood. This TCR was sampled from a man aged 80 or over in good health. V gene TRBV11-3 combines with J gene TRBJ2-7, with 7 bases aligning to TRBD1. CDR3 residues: CASSSGGEGYEQYF. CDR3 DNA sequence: TGTGCCAGCAGCTCAGGGGGTGAGGGGTACGAGCAGTACTTC.